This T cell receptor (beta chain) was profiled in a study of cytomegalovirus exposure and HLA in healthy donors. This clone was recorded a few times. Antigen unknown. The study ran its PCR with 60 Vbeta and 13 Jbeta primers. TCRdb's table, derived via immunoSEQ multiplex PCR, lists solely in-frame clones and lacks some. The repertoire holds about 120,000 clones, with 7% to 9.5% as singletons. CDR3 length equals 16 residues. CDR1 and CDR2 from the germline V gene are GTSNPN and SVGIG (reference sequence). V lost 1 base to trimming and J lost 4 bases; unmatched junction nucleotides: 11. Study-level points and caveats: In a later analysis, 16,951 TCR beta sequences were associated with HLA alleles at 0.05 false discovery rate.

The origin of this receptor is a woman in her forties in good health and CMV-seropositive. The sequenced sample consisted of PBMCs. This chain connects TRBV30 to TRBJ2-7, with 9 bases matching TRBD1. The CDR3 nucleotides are TGTGCCTGGAGTGGGGGAGCCGGGACAGGGCTATACGAGCAGTACTTC. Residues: CAWSGGAGTGLYEQYF.